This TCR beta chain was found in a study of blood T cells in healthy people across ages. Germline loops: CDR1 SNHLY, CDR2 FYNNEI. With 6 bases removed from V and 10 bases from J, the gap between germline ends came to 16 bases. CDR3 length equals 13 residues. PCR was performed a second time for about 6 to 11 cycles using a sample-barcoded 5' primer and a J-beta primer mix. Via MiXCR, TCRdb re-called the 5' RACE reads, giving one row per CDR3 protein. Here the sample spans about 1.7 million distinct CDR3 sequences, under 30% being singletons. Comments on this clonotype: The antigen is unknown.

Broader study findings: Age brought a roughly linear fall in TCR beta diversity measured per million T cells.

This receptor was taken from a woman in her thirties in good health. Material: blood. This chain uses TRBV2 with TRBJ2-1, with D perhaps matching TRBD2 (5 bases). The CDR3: CASRDVRENEQFF. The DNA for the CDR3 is TGTGCCAGCAGGGATGTAAGGGAGAACGAGCAGTTCTTC.